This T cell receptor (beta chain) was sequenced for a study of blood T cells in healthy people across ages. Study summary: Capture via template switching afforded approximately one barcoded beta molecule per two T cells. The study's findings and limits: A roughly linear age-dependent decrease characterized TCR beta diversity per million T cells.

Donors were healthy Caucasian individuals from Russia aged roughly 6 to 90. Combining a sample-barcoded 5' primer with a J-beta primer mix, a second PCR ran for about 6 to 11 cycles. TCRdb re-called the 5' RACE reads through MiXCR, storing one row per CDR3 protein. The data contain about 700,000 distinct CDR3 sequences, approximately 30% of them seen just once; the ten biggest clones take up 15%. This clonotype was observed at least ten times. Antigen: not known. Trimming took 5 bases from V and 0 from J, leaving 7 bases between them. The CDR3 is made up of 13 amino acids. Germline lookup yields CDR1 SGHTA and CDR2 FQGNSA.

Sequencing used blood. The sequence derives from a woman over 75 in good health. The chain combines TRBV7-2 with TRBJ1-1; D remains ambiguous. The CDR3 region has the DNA TGTGCCAGCAGCGGATACATGAACACTGAAGCTTTCTTT. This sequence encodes CASSGYMNTEAFF.